This T cell receptor beta chain was retrieved from a study of T cell repertoires in cytomegalovirus infection. About the research overall: Public TCR beta signatures marked donors with CMV infection and the matching HLA.

Concerning this clonotype: Its specificity is not known.

TCRdb called the reads again in MiXCR, with one record for every CDR3 protein. The sample contains under 250,000 distinct CDR3 sequences, roughly 6.5% of which appear only once. Findings and limits, study-wide: Carriers of CMV plus the relevant HLA were identified by cumulative public TCR beta family frequency. Predominance within the ex vivo response was attributable to HLA-C-restricted CMV-specific TCR beta clonotypes.

This CDR3 is built from 11 residues. V lost 8 bases and J lost 3; bases outside the gene matches: 3. The germline V gene has CDR1 SQVTM and CDR2 ANQGSEA. Material for sequencing was PBMCs. This sequence originates from a human donor in good health (CMV status not recorded). Some clones in this sample may be carry-over from other donors' samples. The genes are TRBV29-1 and TRBJ1-2; 7 positions agree with TRBD1. This CDR3 reads CSLGTDYGYTF. The CDR3 nucleotides are TGCAGCCTTGGGACAGACTATGGCTACACCTTC.